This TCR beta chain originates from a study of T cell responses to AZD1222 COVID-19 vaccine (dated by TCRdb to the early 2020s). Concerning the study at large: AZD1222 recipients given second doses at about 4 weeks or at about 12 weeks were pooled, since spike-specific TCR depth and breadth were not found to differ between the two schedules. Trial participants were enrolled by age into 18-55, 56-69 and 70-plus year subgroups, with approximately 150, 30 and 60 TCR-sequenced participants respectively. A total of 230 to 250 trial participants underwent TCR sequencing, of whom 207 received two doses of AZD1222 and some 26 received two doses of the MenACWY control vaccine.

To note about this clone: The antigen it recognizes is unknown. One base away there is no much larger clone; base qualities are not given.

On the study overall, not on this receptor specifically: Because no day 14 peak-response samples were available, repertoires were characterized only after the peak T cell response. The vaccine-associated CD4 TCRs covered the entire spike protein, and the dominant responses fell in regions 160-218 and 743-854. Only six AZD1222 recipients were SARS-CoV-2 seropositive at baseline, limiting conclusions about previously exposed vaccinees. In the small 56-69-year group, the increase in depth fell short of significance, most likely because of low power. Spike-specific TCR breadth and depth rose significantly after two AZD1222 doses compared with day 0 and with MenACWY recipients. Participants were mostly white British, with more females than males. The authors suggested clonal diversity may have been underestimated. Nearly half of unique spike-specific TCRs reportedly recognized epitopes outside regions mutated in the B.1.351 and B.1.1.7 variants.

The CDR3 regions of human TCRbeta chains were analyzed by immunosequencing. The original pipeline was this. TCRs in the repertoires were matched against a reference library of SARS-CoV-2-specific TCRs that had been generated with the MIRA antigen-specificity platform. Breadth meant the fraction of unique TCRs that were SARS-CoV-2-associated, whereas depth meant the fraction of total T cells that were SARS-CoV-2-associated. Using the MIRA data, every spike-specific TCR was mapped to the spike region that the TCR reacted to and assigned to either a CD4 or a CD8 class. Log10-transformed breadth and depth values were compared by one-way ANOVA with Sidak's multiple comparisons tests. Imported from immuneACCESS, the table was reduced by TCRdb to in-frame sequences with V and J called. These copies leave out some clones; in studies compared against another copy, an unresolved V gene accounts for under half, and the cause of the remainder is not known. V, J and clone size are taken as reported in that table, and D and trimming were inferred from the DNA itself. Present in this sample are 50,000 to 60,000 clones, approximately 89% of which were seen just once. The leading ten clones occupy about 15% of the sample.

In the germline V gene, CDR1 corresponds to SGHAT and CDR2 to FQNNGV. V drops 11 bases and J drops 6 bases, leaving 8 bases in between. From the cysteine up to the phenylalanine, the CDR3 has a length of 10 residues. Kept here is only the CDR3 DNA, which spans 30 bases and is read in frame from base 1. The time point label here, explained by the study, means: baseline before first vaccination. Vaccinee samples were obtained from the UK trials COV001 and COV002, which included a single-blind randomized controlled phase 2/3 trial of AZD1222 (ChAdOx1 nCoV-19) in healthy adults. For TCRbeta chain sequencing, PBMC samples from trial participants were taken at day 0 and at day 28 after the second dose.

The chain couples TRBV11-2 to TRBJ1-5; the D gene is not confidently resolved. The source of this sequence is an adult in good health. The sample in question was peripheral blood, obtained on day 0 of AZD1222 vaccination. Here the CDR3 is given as CAVTAQPQHF. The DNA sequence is TGTGCCGTCACGGCTCAGCCCCAGCATTTT.